What follows are 28 T cell receptor beta chains derived from one specimen sequenced in a study of glioma-infiltrating T cells after dendritic cell vaccination. The data were produced by immunoSEQ multiplex PCR, yet TCRdb's version contains in-frame clones alone and is incomplete. The data contain about 64,000 clones, 75% to 90% of them seen just once; the ten biggest clones take up less than 9.5%. The sequenced sample was blood, obtained before dendritic cell vaccination. The origin of the receptors is a human donor with glioblastoma.

This clone was recorded once. J is TRBJ2-7 and V is TRBV11-2; 11 bases map to TRBD2. Germline V gives CDR1 SGHAT, CDR2 FQNNGV. This CDR3 is 16 amino acids long. The junction had 4 bases not matched to a gene; V was cut back by 1 base and J by 2 bases. Here the CDR3 reads CASSLALAGATYEQYF. Written as DNA, the CDR3 is TGTGCCAGCAGCTTAGCACTAGCGGGGGCCACCTACGAGCAGTACTTC.

The V and J genes are TRBV10-3 and TRBJ2-1, with D possibly being TRBD2 (5 bases). Per the germline V gene, CDR1 is ENHRY and CDR2 is SYGVKD. Trimming removed 4 bases at V and 5 bases at J, with 6 bases between. The length of the CDR3 is 12 residues. The CDR3 sequence: CAISVRDNEQFF. The CDR3 coding sequence is TGTGCCATCAGTGTGCGGGACAATGAGCAGTTCTTC.

V is TRBV7-2 and J is TRBJ2-7; 9 bases align to TRBD1. Germline CDR1 and CDR2: SGHTA and FQGNSA. The CDR3 sequence is 15 residues long. J was trimmed by 6 bases and V by 5 bases; bases with no gene match: 11. The CDR3 spells CASSPRTGAPSEQYF. The CDR3 DNA is TGTGCCAGCAGCCCCAGGACAGGGGCCCCCTCCGAGCAGTACTTC. Full variable domain (remainder filled in from reference TRBV7-2 and TRBJ2-7): GAGVSQSPSNKVTEKGKDVELRCDPISGHTALYWYRQSLGQGLEFLIYFQGNSAPDKSGLPSDRFSAERTGGSVSTLTIQRTQQEDSAVYLCASSPRTGAPSEQYFGPGTRLTVT.

CDR3 nucleotide sequence: TGTGCCAGCAGCCAAGTGGGCGTCCTCTCTGGAAACACCATATATTTT. It translates to CASSQVGVLSGNTIYF. J is TRBJ1-3 and V is TRBV4-2; no definite D call. Germline V gene sequence: CDR1 LGHNA, CDR2 YNFKEQ. The V end was cut by 1 base, the J end by 0 bases, with 10 bases between. The CDR3 is made up of 16 amino acids.

The chain links TRBV10-3 to TRBJ1-5; TRBD1 matches at 7 bases. Trimming cost V 6 bases and J 3 bases; bases outside gene matches: 8. This CDR3 spans 15 amino acids. The germline V gene encodes CDR1 ENHRY and CDR2 SYGVKD. The CDR3 DNA sequence: TGTGCCATCAGCCTTGGGACAGCGCTCAATCAGCCCCAGCATTTT. As protein: CAISLGTALNQPQHF.

The V call is TRBV25-1, the J call TRBJ2-5, with 8 nucleotides matching TRBD1. This CDR3 region has 11 residues. V gave up 10 bases and J gave up 6 bases; unmatched junction bases: 4. In germline, CDR1 is MGHDK, CDR2 SYGVNS. The CDR3 coding sequence is TGTGCCACCCAGGGGGCGCAGACCCAGTACTTC. Its translation: CATQGAQTQYF.

Remarks on this clone: A junction end diverges from the germline sequence, so it may reflect a read error. The chain recombines TRBV6-4 with TRBJ2-7; possible D gene TRBD1, 5 bases. The CDR3 sequence is 9 residues long. CDR1 and CDR2 (germline): MRHNA, SNTAGT. The CDR3 reads CASGRGKNF. The DNA of the CDR3 is TGTGCCAGCGGAAGGGGCAAGAACTTC.

The chain links TRBV6-4 to TRBJ1-6, with 7 bases aligning to TRBD1. The CDR3 runs 15 residues. Losses at the gene ends were 5 bases for V and 7 bases for J; bases not matched to a gene: 8. The germline V gene has CDR1 MRHNA and CDR2 SNTAGT. The CDR3, as DNA: TGTGCCAGCAGTCCTTTCCCAGGGGGGAATTCACCCCTCCACTTT. Translated, it gives CASSPFPGGNSPLHF.

The chain uses TRBV4-1 and TRBJ1-4; no clear D. Trimming removed 1 base at V and 5 bases at J, with 17 bases between. The CDR3 spans 17 residues. Germline V lookup: CDR1 MGHRA, CDR2 YSYEKL. CDR3 nucleotide sequence: TGCGCCAGCAGCCAAGGATCGAACGGTATCCGAAATGAAAAACTGTTTTTT. Translating gives CASSQGSNGIRNEKLFF.

This clone has just one count. This chain links TRBV7-2 with TRBJ1-2; D gene uncertain. The CDR3 runs to 16 residues. V was shortened by 5 bases and J by 8 bases, with 24 bases between the two germline ends. CDR1 and CDR2 (germline): SGHTA, FQGNSA. DNA for the CDR3: TGTGCCAGCAGCCAGGACCGGGAGGGAAGGTTCTCCGGCTACACCTTC. This sequence encodes CASSQDREGRFSGYTF.

The gene calls are TRBV10-3 and TRBJ1-5; 10 bases fit TRBD1. The CDR3 contains 18 residues. Looked up from germline, CDR1 is ENHRY and CDR2 is SYGVKD. The J segment lost 1 base and the V segment lost 0 bases, leaving 6 bases of the junction unmatched. The CDR3 DNA sequence: TGTGCCATCAGTGAGTCGGGGACAGGGGATCTAAGCAATCAGCCCCAGCATTTT. Its protein product is CAISESGTGDLSNQPQHF.

The chain uses TRBV27 and TRBJ2-7, with 11 bases lining up with TRBD1. Germline V gives CDR1 MNHEY, CDR2 SMNVEV (reference sequence). With V trimmed by 5 bases and J by 7 bases, 7 bases remained unmatched. The CDR3 is 14 residues long. CDR3: CASSPWTGGIEQYF. CDR3 bases: TGTGCCAGCAGTCCCTGGACAGGGGGCATAGAGCAGTACTTC.

The V and J genes are TRBV13 and TRBJ2-7; possible D gene TRBD2, 7 bases. This CDR3 comprises 15 residues. The V end lost 0 bases, the J end lost 5 bases, and 14 bases lay between the germline ends. In germline, CDR1 is PRHDT, CDR2 FYEKMQ (reference sequence). This CDR3 is CASSLGGGLQDEQYF. CDR3 DNA sequence: TGTGCCAGCAGCTTAGGGGGGGGGCTCCAGGACGAGCAGTACTTC.

This clone was recorded only once. The chain carries TRBV7-8 and TRBJ2-1; 7 positions match TRBD1. CDR3 length: 15 amino acids. CDR1 SGHVS and CDR2 FQNEAQ come from the germline V gene. V dropped 4 bases and J dropped 3; count of bases not matched to a gene: 6. CDR3 sequence reads: CASSSYRGGYNEQFF. The CDR3, as DNA: TGTGCCAGCAGCTCTTACAGGGGTGGCTACAATGAGCAGTTCTTC. Full variable domain (missing parts from reference TRBV7-8 and TRBJ2-1): GAGVSQSPRYKVAKRGQDVALRCDPISGHVSLFWYQQALGQGPEFLTYFQNEAQLDKSGLPSDRFFAERPEGSVSTLKIQRTQQEDSAVYLCASSSYRGGYNEQFFGPGTRLTVL.

This clone was detected only once. The gene calls are TRBV5-1 and TRBJ1-2, with 9 bases matching TRBD1. Unmatched junction bases numbered 10, after V lost 3 bases and J lost 7 bases. Per germline, CDR1 SGHRS and CDR2 YFSETQ. The CDR3 extends over 15 amino acids. The CDR3 nucleotides are TGCGCCAGCAGCTCAGATCCCGGGACAGGGCTTGGCTACACCTTC. As protein: CASSSDPGTGLGYTF.

This clone came up a few times. The chain is built from TRBV19 and TRBJ1-3, with D perhaps matching TRBD1 (6 bases). The CDR3 length is 15 residues. Trimming shortened V by 7 bases and J by 2 bases, and 15 bases separated the two germline ends. The germline gives CDR1 LNHDA, CDR2 SQIVND (reference sequence). CDR3 sequence: CASIDRTGTGNTIYF. In DNA form, the CDR3 reads TGTGCCAGTATCGACAGGACTGGGACTGGAAACACCATATATTTT.

The chain is built from TRBV2 and TRBJ2-7, with D maybe TRBD2 (6 bases). V dropped 3 bases and J dropped 0 bases, with 9 bases sitting between them. The CDR3 consists of 14 residues. From germline, CDR1 is SNHLY and CDR2 FYNNEI. The CDR3 nucleotides read TGTGCCAGCAGTGAGCGGAGGGTCTCCTACGAGCAGTACTTC. Amino acids: CASSERRVSYEQYF. Filled out from reference TRBV2 and TRBJ2-7, the complete variable domain reads EPEVTQTPSHQVTQMGQEVILRCVPISNHLYFYWYRQILGQKVEFLVSFYNNEISEKSEIFDDQFSVERPDGSNFTLKIRSTKLEDSAMYFCASSERRVSYEQYFGPGTRLTVT.

J is TRBJ1-1 and V is TRBV27; possibly TRBD1 for D (5 bases). Germline V gene data show CDR1 as MNHEY and CDR2 as SMNVEV (reference sequence). This CDR3 contains 12 residues. V lost 10 bases and J lost 3, with 12 bases in between. The chain's CDR3 is CATGSTYTEAFF. The CDR3 coding sequence is TGTGCCACAGGGTCTACGTACACTGAAGCTTTCTTT.

The J gene is TRBJ1-2, the V gene TRBV14, with D hard to call. This CDR3 comprises 14 residues. Germline V CDR1 and CDR2: SGHDN, FVKESK. V lost 0 bases to trimming and J lost 5 bases, with 10 bases between them. CDR3 nucleotides: TGTGCCAGCAGCCAAGATCTGGCAGTATATGGCTACACCTTC. It is translated as CASSQDLAVYGYTF.

This clone was counted between two and nine times. The rearrangement links TRBV21-1 to TRBJ1-4; the D segment call TRBD1 is taken from the table without a DNA check. TRBV21-1 is given as a pseudogene. The CDR3 has 16 amino acids. Written as DNA, the CDR3 is TGTGCCAGCAGCAAAGGTCGCACAGGTACTAATGAAAAACTGTTTTTT. Amino acid sequence: CASSKGRTGTNEKLFF.

V usage is TRBV18 and J usage is TRBJ1-3; D not certain. CDR1 is KGHSH, CDR2 LQKENI, per germline. The germline V and J ends were trimmed by 3 bases and 0 bases, with 18 bases remaining between them. The CDR3 spans 18 residues. CDR3 nucleotides: TGTGCCAGCTCACCGACCGGTTTAGGCGGTCCCTCTGGAAACACCATATATTTT. It translates to CASSPTGLGGPSGNTIYF.

The chain is built from TRBV5-1 and TRBJ1-5; 9 bases line up with TRBD1. J was trimmed by 7 bases and V by 2 bases; bases with no gene match: 7. Germline CDR1 and CDR2: SGHRS and YFSETQ. The CDR3 totals 15 residues. This CDR3 is CASSLQGAVGQPQHF. The CDR3 DNA sequence: TGCGCCAGCAGCTTACAGGGGGCGGTAGGACAGCCCCAGCATTTT.

The chain has TRBV15 and TRBJ2-7, with TRBD1 as a possible D gene (8 bases). The V gene lost 5 bases and the J gene lost 7 bases, with 18 bases spanning the gap. The length of the CDR3 is 14 residues. Germline V gene lookup returns CDR1 LNHNV and CDR2 YYDKDF (reference sequence). The CDR3 coding sequence is TGTGCCACCAGCGGCAGACAGGGGAGGGGAGAGCAGTACTTC. Its translation is CATSGRQGRGEQYF.

The chain combines TRBV14 with TRBJ1-2, with TRBD1 identical over 12 bases. The CDR3 runs to 16 residues. Germline V gene sequence: CDR1 SGHDN, CDR2 FVKESK. V shed 1 base and J 2 bases; nucleotides not matched to a gene: 2. CDR3 in amino acids: CASSQVGTGGNYGYTF. As DNA, the CDR3 is TGTGCCAGCAGCCAAGTAGGGACAGGGGGCAACTATGGCTACACCTTC.

The chain uses TRBV7-2 and TRBJ2-7; TRBD2 might be the D (5 bases). The germline CDR1 and CDR2 sequences are SGHTA and FQGNSA. This CDR3 is built from 14 residues. V was clipped by 3 bases and J by 3 bases, with 12 bases between them. In DNA, the CDR3 is TGTGCCAGCAGCTTGGACTCGCGGATCTACGAGCAGTACTTC. Protein sequence: CASSLDSRIYEQYF. The full variable domain, with the rest looked up from reference TRBV7-2 and TRBJ2-7, is GAGVSQSPSNKVTEKGKDVELRCDPISGHTALYWYRQSLGQGLEFLIYFQGNSAPDKSGLPSDRFSAERTGGSVSTLTIQRTQQEDSAVYLCASSLDSRIYEQYFGPGTRLTVT.

This clone has just one count. The J gene is TRBJ2-3, the V gene TRBV10-2, with 11 bases matching TRBD2. The trim removed 1 base at V and 3 bases at J, leaving 6 bases unmatched. The CDR3 runs to 17 residues. Germline values: CDR1 WSHSY, CDR2 SAAADI. The chain's CDR3 is CASSEWIRTSGTDTQYF. Here the CDR3 DNA reads TGCGCCAGCAGTGAGTGGATCAGGACTAGCGGGACAGATACGCAGTATTTT.

The V call is TRBV4-2, the J call TRBJ1-6; TRBD1 is a possible D gene (5 bases). Germline V lookup: CDR1 LGHNA, CDR2 YNFKEQ. V lost 1 base, J lost 8 bases, and 12 bases lay in between. The CDR3 spans 15 residues. CDR3 in DNA: TGTGCCAGCAGCCAAGTGCCCAGCAGGGATTCACCCCTCCACTTT. This gives the protein CASSQVPSRDSPLHF.

The chain joins TRBV5-6 to TRBJ2-7, with TRBD1 identical over 10 bases. J gave up 5 bases and V 0 bases, and 5 bases lay outside the gene matches. The CDR3 covers 15 residues. Germline CDR1 is SGHDT and CDR2 is YYEEEE. As DNA, the CDR3 is TGTGCCAGCAGCTTGGTTGGGACAGGGGTCCACGAGCAGTACTTC. As protein: CASSLVGTGVHEQYF.